Shown below are 14 T cell receptor beta chains from a single sample sequenced in a study of cytomegalovirus exposure and HLA in healthy donors. In the PCR, 60 Vbeta and 13 Jbeta primers were used. Method: immunoSEQ multiplex PCR; TCRdb's copy keeps in-frame clones and lacks some. This repertoire includes tens of thousands of clones. Sequenced input: PBMCs. The receptor source for this set is a man aged 50-60 years in good health and CMV-seronegative.

V gene TRBV28 combines with J gene TRBJ1-6; D unclear. V was pared by 6 bases and J by 4 bases, with 10 bases between. Germline V gene data show CDR1 as MDHEN and CDR2 as SYDVKM. This CDR3 is 14 amino acids long. CDR3 coding DNA: TGTGCCAGCAGGTCCCGGTCGTATAATTCACCCCTCCACTTT. Its translation: CASRSRSYNSPLHF.

CDR3 coding DNA: TGTGCCAGCAGGCATAGACAGGGGTGGGACATTCAGTACTTC. Translating it yields CASRHRQGWDIQYF. This chain connects TRBV6-1 to TRBJ2-4, with 8 nucleotides matching TRBD1. The V segment lost 6 bases and the J segment 8 bases; nucleotides outside the gene matches: 9. There are 14 residues in the CDR3. CDR1 MNHNS and CDR2 SASEGT come from the germline V gene.

V is TRBV15 and J is TRBJ1-2; 9 nucleotides line up with TRBD1. The CDR3 runs 16 residues. Germline V gene sequence: CDR1 LNHNV, CDR2 YYDKDF (reference sequence). The trim removed 1 base at V and 3 bases at J, leaving 6 bases unmatched. The CDR3 region is CATSRGTGGAYYGYTF. CDR3 in DNA: TGTGCCACCAGCAGAGGAACAGGGGGCGCGTACTATGGCTACACCTTC.

This chain links TRBV9 with TRBJ2-3, with TRBD1 as a possible D gene (6 bases). The V gene's germline CDR1 is SGDLS and CDR2 YYNGEE. Trimming took 0 bases from V and 6 from J, leaving 20 bases between them. This CDR3 is built from 17 residues. CDR3 amino acids: CASSVAPRDTSHDTQYF. The CDR3, as DNA: TGTGCCAGCAGCGTAGCCCCCCGGGACACCTCACACGATACGCAGTATTTT.

The rearrangement joins TRBV5-1 to TRBJ2-6, with D uncertain. There are 14 residues in the CDR3. Germline-derived CDR1 and CDR2 are SGHRS and YFSETQ. Trimming removed 2 bases at V and 0 bases at J, with 3 bases between. The CDR3 DNA reads as TGCGCCAGCAGCTTCTACTCTGGGGCCAACGTCCTGACTTTC. Its translation: CASSFYSGANVLTF. The full variable domain, with the rest looked up from reference TRBV5-1 and TRBJ2-6, is KAGVTQTPRYLIKTRGQQVTLSCSPISGHRSVSWYQQTPGQGLQFLFEYFSETQRNKGNFPGRFSGRQFSNSRSEMNVSTLELGDSALYLCASSFYSGANVLTFGAGSRLTVL.

As concerns this clone: Relative to the germline gene, one junction end is altered; a read error may explain this. V and J are TRBV7-7 and TRBJ1-4; TRBD1 matches 9 bases. This CDR3 contains 13 residues. Germline CDR1 SSHAT, CDR2 FNYEAQ (reference sequence). This chain's CDR3 is CASSLDRGEKLFF. Written as DNA, the CDR3 is TGTGCTAGCAGCCTGGACAGGGGTGAAAAACTGTTTTTT.

CDR3 sequence reads: CAWTFGFGVQYF. In nucleotides, the CDR3 is TGTGCCTGGACCTTTGGGTTTGGAGTGCAGTACTTC. The rearrangement links TRBV30 to TRBJ2-7; D not resolved. Trimming removed 4 bases at V and 9 bases at J, with 16 bases between. The CDR3 is 12 residues long. CDR1 is GTSNPN, CDR2 SVGIG, per germline (reference sequence).

This chain links TRBV10-1 with TRBJ2-7; maybe TRBD2 (6 bases). Germline values: CDR1 WNHNN, CDR2 SYGVQD (reference sequence). This CDR3 has 15 residues. The V gene lost 3 bases and the J gene lost 2 bases, with 14 bases spanning the gap. The CDR3 reads CASSEGLGLTYEQYF. In DNA, the CDR3 is TGCGCCAGCAGTGAAGGTCTGGGACTCACCTACGAGCAGTACTTC.

The V gene is TRBV27, the J gene TRBJ2-5; D is perhaps TRBD2 (7 bases). Germline V lookup: CDR1 MNHEY, CDR2 SMNVEV (reference sequence). V was cut by 5 bases and J by 0 bases, with 13 bases left in between. The CDR3 totals 15 residues. The CDR3 region has the DNA TGTGCCAGCAGTCTCGCGGGGGCCTACCAAGAGACCCAGTACTTC. Amino acid sequence: CASSLAGAYQETQYF.

V is TRBV5-1 and J is TRBJ1-1; the D is unclear. CDR1 SGHRS and CDR2 YFSETQ come from the germline V gene. The CDR3 totals 13 residues. Trimming cost V 7 bases and J 0 bases, with 10 bases left between them. The CDR3 loop is CASGLEMNTEAFF. For the CDR3, the DNA is TGCGCCAGCGGCCTAGAAATGAACACTGAAGCTTTCTTT.

J is TRBJ1-1 and V is TRBV18, with 8 positions matching TRBD1. The germline V gene has CDR1 KGHSH and CDR2 LQKENI. J gave up 11 bases and V 1 base, and 6 bases lay outside the gene matches. The CDR3 extends over 13 amino acids. CDR3: CASSPQDRVNAFF. Written as DNA, the CDR3 is TGTGCCAGCTCACCACAGGACAGGGTGAATGCTTTCTTT.

The chain recombines TRBV7-2 with TRBJ2-7; D remains ambiguous. Germline V gene data show CDR1 as SGHTA and CDR2 as FQGNSA. There are 13 residues in the CDR3. V lost 0 bases to trimming and J lost 3 bases, with 6 bases between them. The CDR3 sequence is CASSLAVVYEQYF. CDR3 nucleotides: TGTGCCAGCAGCTTAGCCGTAGTCTACGAGCAGTACTTC.

The V gene is TRBV2, the J gene TRBJ1-5; 9 nucleotides agree with TRBD1. The V gene end was trimmed by 7 bases and the J gene end by 7 bases; junction bases not matched to a gene: 8. Germline CDR1 reads SNHLY; CDR2 reads FYNNEI. CDR3 length: 14 residues. CDR3 DNA sequence: TGTGCCAGCAATAGACAGGGGGTTGGGCAGCCCCAGCATTTT. Residues: CASNRQGVGQPQHF.

The chain employs TRBV6-1 and TRBJ2-7; the match to TRBD2 covers 7 bases. Looked up from germline, CDR1 is MNHNS and CDR2 is SASEGT. Germline trimming cut 3 bases from V and 2 bases from J; bases unmatched to any gene: 7. The CDR3 consists of 15 residues. CDR3: CASSESAGSPYEQYF. The DNA of the CDR3 is TGTGCCAGCAGTGAGTCAGCGGGGAGCCCCTACGAGCAGTACTTC.